These 17 T cell receptor beta chains were sequenced from one sample in a study of monozygotic twins with inflammatory bowel disease. After re-calling the 5' RACE reads, TCRdb lists one entry per CDR3 protein, DNA absent. This sample's clone table lists fewer than 200,000 distinct CDR3 sequences. Material: blood. All receptors come from a human donor with ulcerative colitis or Crohn's disease, or a healthy co-twin of an affected twin (not recorded which).

The chain links TRBV14 to TRBJ2-3; TCRdb indicates TRBD2, and absent DNA this call remains unverified. This CDR3 spans 16 amino acids. Looked up from germline, CDR1 is SGHDN and CDR2 is FVKESK. The CDR3 reads CASSHTSGMSTDTQYF.

The chain carries TRBV15 and TRBJ2-1. The CDR3 loop spans 14 amino acids. The V gene's germline CDR1 is LNHNV and CDR2 YYDKDF (reference sequence). The CDR3 is CATSRDLALSEQFF.

CDR3 amino acids: CASSLDLSTDTQYF. The chain links TRBV7-9 to TRBJ2-3. This CDR3 is 14 amino acids long. Germline CDR1 and CDR2: SEHNR and FQNEAQ (reference sequence).

The CDR3: CASSLRDSPAGELFF. V is TRBV19 and J is TRBJ2-2; checking the TCRdb D call of TRBD1 is not possible without DNA. CDR1 is LNHDA, CDR2 SQIVND, per germline (reference sequence). The CDR3 length is 15 residues.

The genes are TRBV4-3 and TRBJ2-7; as DNA is missing, the TRBD1 call by TCRdb cannot be tested. The CDR3 runs to 14 residues. Germline CDR1 LGHNA, CDR2 YSLEER. The CDR3 spells CASSHPDRAYEQYF.

The chain is built from TRBV20-1 and TRBJ1-3. The CDR3 runs 13 residues. The germline V gene has CDR1 DFQATT and CDR2 SNEGSKA (reference sequence). The CDR3 loop reads CSAREASGNTIYF.

The V call is TRBV5-1, the J call TRBJ2-7; lacking DNA, the TRBD1 call made by TCRdb goes unchecked. Germline V lookup: CDR1 SGHRS, CDR2 YFSETQ. This CDR3 spans 15 amino acids. The chain's CDR3 is CASSLGGASSYEQYF.

The chain combines TRBV5-1 with TRBJ1-1. The germline V gene has CDR1 SGHRS and CDR2 YFSETQ. The CDR3 is made up of 16 amino acids. The CDR3 is CASSFDTSFLNTEAFF.

This chain links TRBV5-1 with TRBJ1-3; with no DNA, the TCRdb D assignment of TRBD1 cannot be verified. The CDR3 runs to 16 residues. CDR1 is SGHRS and CDR2 is YFSETQ in the germline V gene. The CDR3 sequence: CASSHGDRSSGNTIYF.

This chain joins TRBV20-1 and TRBJ2-7; absent DNA, TCRdb's TRBD1 call cannot be checked. The germline CDR1 and CDR2 sequences are DFQATT and SNEGSKA (reference sequence). CDR3 length: 16 residues. CDR3 sequence reads: CSAGVPGLGASGEQYF.

V gene TRBV29-1 combines with J gene TRBJ2-5; TCRdb lists TRBD1, though no DNA is available to test this call. This CDR3 has 12 amino acids. Per germline, CDR1 SQVTM and CDR2 ANQGSEA. The CDR3: CSVLQGQETQYF.

The rearrangement uses TRBV12-3 or TRBV12-4 and TRBJ2-3; the D call from TCRdb, TRBD1, cannot be confirmed without DNA. This CDR3 has 14 residues. CDR3 sequence reads: CASNQGLRTDTQYF.

The chain combines TRBV27 with TRBJ2-2; the TCRdb call, TRBD2, lacks DNA for checking. The CDR3 consists of 15 residues. Per the germline V gene, CDR1 is MNHEY and CDR2 is SMNVEV (reference sequence). The CDR3 spells CATHISGRSTGELFF.

The V call is TRBV11-2, the J call TRBJ2-5; without DNA, the TCRdb call of TRBD1 cannot be checked. This CDR3 contains 17 residues. Germline loops: CDR1 SGHAT, CDR2 FQNNGV. The CDR3 sequence: CASSPQIGTGGKKTQYF.

The chain has TRBV2 and TRBJ2-1. The CDR3 is 16 residues long. Per germline, CDR1 SNHLY and CDR2 FYNNEI. CDR3 loop: CASSEDSLLNKNEQFF. The full variable domain, rest sourced from reference TRBV2 and TRBJ2-1, is EPEVTQTPSHQVTQMGQEVILRCVPISNHLYFYWYRQILGQKVEFLVSFYNNEISEKSEIFDDQFSVERPDGSNFTLKIRSTKLEDSAMYFCASSEDSLLNKNEQFFGPGTRLTVL.

The rearrangement joins TRBV20-1 to TRBJ2-3; TCRdb's D gene call, TRBD1, goes unchecked for lack of DNA. The germline V gene has CDR1 DFQATT and CDR2 SNEGSKA (reference sequence). There are 12 residues in the CDR3. The CDR3 loop is CSASSGGDTQYF.

The V and J genes are TRBV12-3 or TRBV12-4 and TRBJ2-5. The CDR3 consists of 13 residues. CDR3: CASSFSTGGTQYF.